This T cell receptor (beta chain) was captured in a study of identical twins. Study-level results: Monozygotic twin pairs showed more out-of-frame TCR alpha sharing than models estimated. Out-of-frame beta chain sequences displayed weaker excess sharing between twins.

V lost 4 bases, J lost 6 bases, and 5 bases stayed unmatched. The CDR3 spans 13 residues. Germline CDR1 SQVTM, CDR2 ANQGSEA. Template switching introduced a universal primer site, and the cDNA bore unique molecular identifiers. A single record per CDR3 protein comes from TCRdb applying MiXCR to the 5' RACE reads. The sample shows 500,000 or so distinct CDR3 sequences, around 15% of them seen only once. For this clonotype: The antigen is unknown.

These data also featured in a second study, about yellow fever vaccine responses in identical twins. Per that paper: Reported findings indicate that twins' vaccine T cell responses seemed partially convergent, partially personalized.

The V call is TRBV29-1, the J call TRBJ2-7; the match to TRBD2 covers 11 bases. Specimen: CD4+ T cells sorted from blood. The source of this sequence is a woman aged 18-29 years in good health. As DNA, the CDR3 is TGCAGCGTTGTTAGCGGGAGGGGTTTCGAGCAGTACTTC. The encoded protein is CSVVSGRGFEQYF.